These T cell receptor beta chains were read from a single sample in a study of CD8 T cells in ankylosing spondylitis. TCRdb called the 5' RACE reads again in MiXCR, with one record for every CDR3 protein. The sample contains some 840,000 distinct CDR3 sequences, about an eighth of which appear only once. The sequenced sample consisted of blood, either unsorted or a sorted T cell fraction (not recorded which). The receptors were sampled from a male donor with ankylosing spondylitis. Both conserved end residues are part of each CDR3. The D gene is left open where the match is weak. Clone size appears in some rows only: once, few, many, or a class for an expanded clone.

d_gene: .
v_gene: TRBV12-3/TRBV12-4
j_gene: TRBJ1-4
abundance: .
CDR3nt: TGTGCCAGCAGTCCACTCCTCAGGGGCGCCTTGATTTCTGAAAAACTGTTTTTT
CDR3aa: CASSPLLRGALISEKLFF

d_gene: .
v_gene: TRBV6-5
j_gene: TRBJ2-7
abundance: .
CDR3nt: TGTGCCAGCAGTTACTTCGGGACACCAGACTACGAGCAGTACTTC
CDR3aa: CASSYFGTPDYEQYF

d_gene: .
v_gene: TRBV11-2
j_gene: TRBJ2-7
abundance: few
CDR3nt: TGTGCCAGCAGCTTAGATGCGGGGCTTTACTACGAGCAGTACTTC
CDR3aa: CASSLDAGLYYEQYF

d_gene: .
v_gene: TRBV3-1
j_gene: TRBJ1-2
abundance: .
CDR3nt: TGTGCCAGCAACCTCCGCGGCCGGGAGCCAGGAGGCTACACCTTC
CDR3aa: CASNLRGREPGGYTF

d_gene: TRBD2
v_gene: TRBV4-1
j_gene: TRBJ2-1
abundance: few
CDR3nt: TGCGCCAGCAGCTTAACCGGGACTAGTTGGAATGAGCAGTTCTTC
CDR3aa: CASSLTGTSWNEQFF

d_gene: .
v_gene: TRBV10-2
j_gene: TRBJ1-2
abundance: many
CDR3nt: TGCGCCAGCAGGCCCGGGACAAGATATGGCTACACCTTC
CDR3aa: CASRPGTRYGYTF

d_gene: .
v_gene: TRBV6-2/TRBV6-3
j_gene: TRBJ2-7
abundance: many
CDR3nt: TGTGCCAGCAGTTACCAGTGGGCCGAGCAGTACTTC
CDR3aa: CASSYQWAEQYF

d_gene: TRBD1
v_gene: TRBV18
j_gene: TRBJ1-5
abundance: .
CDR3nt: TGTGCCAGCTCACCCCGCGGGACAGGGGTGGGTCAGCCCCAGCATTTT
CDR3aa: CASSPRGTGVGQPQHF

d_gene: TRBD1
v_gene: TRBV7-9
j_gene: TRBJ1-2
abundance: .
CDR3nt: TGTGCCAGCAGCTTAAAACAGGGGGCGCATGGCTACACCTTC
CDR3aa: CASSLKQGAHGYTF

d_gene: TRBD1
v_gene: TRBV29-1
j_gene: TRBJ2-7
abundance: .
CDR3nt: TGCAGCGTTGAATTAGGACAGGGTTACGAGCAGTACTTC
CDR3aa: CSVELGQGYEQYF

d_gene: TRBD1
v_gene: TRBV9
j_gene: TRBJ1-1
abundance: .
CDR3nt: TGTGCCAGCAGCGTAGGCTTGGTAACACAGGGGAGAGCTTTCTTT
CDR3aa: CASSVGLVTQGRAFF

d_gene: TRBD1
v_gene: TRBV20-1
j_gene: TRBJ1-2
abundance: .
CDR3nt: TGCAGTGCTAGAGACCGTAGACAGGGGGACTATGGCTACACCTTC
CDR3aa: CSARDRRQGDYGYTF